Described below is a single T cell receptor (beta chain) sequence and its context. This clonotype turned up a few times. Its antigen is not yet known. A read error may account for a junction end that differs from germline. These data belong to a study of blood T cells in healthy people across ages (dated by TCRdb to the mid-2010s). With regard to the full study: Template switching captured roughly one uniquely barcoded TCR beta cDNA molecule per two T cells in model experiments. Using deep sequencing normalized with unique cDNA molecular identifiers, the study measured how TCR beta repertoire diversity changes with age. Donors were grouped into four age groups: young (average 16 years), middle-aged (less than 40), aged (around 56) and long-lived (around 80). Donors of different ages were randomly distributed across sequencing lanes to avoid experimental bias. The study analyzed two additional independent replicas of 1 million unique cDNA reads from the same blood draw for two donors, one aged 18 to 29 and one aged 80 or older.

The CDR3 holds 15 amino acids from the cysteine to the phenylalanine. Just the 45-base CDR3 DNA is kept, in frame starting at base 1. CDR1 and CDR2, per the germline V gene, are MDHEN and SYDVKM. Systemically healthy Caucasian individuals from Russia, around 38 in total and aged roughly 6 to 95 years, were included as donors. Around 9.8 milliliters of peripheral blood were collected from each donor into EDTA-treated Vacutainer tubes. PBMCs were isolated by Ficoll-Paque density-gradient centrifugation, with at least 6 million obtained per sample. Total RNA was extracted from PBMCs with Trizol reagent, with at least 6 micrograms obtained per sample. The percentages of naive CD45RAhigh/CD27high T cells were determined by flow cytometry on a PBMC aliquot from every donor. What the study reported, not specific to this receptor: A strong correlation was found between observed TCR beta diversity and the percentage of naive T cells measured by flow cytometry. Observed TCR beta diversity per million T cells fell roughly linearly with age, and a significant reduction was already apparent by age about 36. Bulk unsorted PBMC profiling prevented conclusive comparison of naive and antigen-experienced compartments. Estimates of total diversity based on one million sequenced T cells were considered lower bounds and underestimates. Donor CMV infection status was unknown, potentially confounding age-related changes in expanded clonotypes. Compared with the aged group, the long-lived group had more naive CD4+ T cells, fewer expanded clones and increased TCR diversity, suggesting age selection.

Library method: 5' RACE. The sequencer listed for this sample is Illumina HiSeq 2500. A second PCR of about 7 to 12 cycles was run with a J-beta primer mix and a sample-barcoded 5' primer. Each TCR beta cDNA molecule received a unique molecular identifier from a template-switch 5' adaptor carrying 12 random nucleotides. Each sample yielded at least 2.5 million CDR3-containing paired-end reads. First-strand cDNA was synthesized from all RNA with the Mint cDNA synthesis kit, primed by a TRBC-specific oligonucleotide. All cDNA was treated with uracil-DNA glycosylase and then went through a first 18-cycle PCR with the universal primers M1SS and BC2_uni_R. As for the authors' bioinformatics: Each sample was normalized by randomly selecting 1 million high-quality reads, each carrying a distinct molecular identifier. Reads with shared molecular identifiers were discarded instead of being binned into consensus sequences. MiTCR, with a Q25 quality threshold and the strictest error-elimination algorithm, was used for CDR3 identification, clonotype clustering and error correction. A nonparametric unseen species model with Euler transformation was used to estimate a lower bound on total TCR beta diversity. TCRdb reprocessed the public reads (quality trimming at Q25 with fastp, clone calling with MiXCR) and kept in-frame beta chains. Identical CDR3 protein sequences are pooled into one entry, listed with their most common genes and DNA. TCRdb, rather than the study authors, made the V and J calls. This sample gives 710,000 or so distinct CDR3 sequences in total; about 24% of them show up just once. Around a fifth of the sample is held by the ten biggest clonotypes.

The sample was blood. The source of this sequence is a man aged 70-80 years in good health. This chain joins TRBV28 to TRBJ2-5, with 16 bases matching TRBD2. In nucleotide form, the sequence is TGTGCCAGCAGACCTCCGGGACTAGCGGGGGGGTATCTGTTCTTC. It codes for CASRPPGLAGGYLFF.